Following are 28 T cell receptor beta chains from one sample sequenced in a study of molecular identifiers for immune sequencing clone quantification. One entry per CDR3 protein, called by TCRdb with MiXCR from the PCR reads. The table lists about 640,000 distinct CDR3 sequences, 15% to 20% of them singletons. Sequencing was carried out using naive CD8+ T cells from blood, with Jurkat cell RNA spiked in. Subset meaning: FACS-sorted CD8+CD4-CCR7+CD45RA+ naive T cells. These receptors were collected from a human donor in good health. Some libraries in this study had Jurkat cell RNA spiked in.

The rearrangement links TRBV5-4 to TRBJ2-7, with D uncertain. The CDR3 runs to 13 residues. The V end was cut by 4 bases, the J end by 6 bases, with 14 bases between. Germline V lookup: CDR1 SGHNT, CDR2 YYREEE (reference sequence). Written as DNA, the CDR3 is TGTGCCAGCAGCCCCCGCCAGAGCAGCGAGCAGTACTTC. Amino acids: CASSPRQSSEQYF.

This clonotype was counted a few times. The J gene is TRBJ2-7, the V gene TRBV27; D unresolved. CDR1 is MNHEY, CDR2 SMNVEV, per germline (reference sequence). Trimming cost V 5 bases and J 3 bases, with 20 bases left between them. There are 16 residues in the CDR3. The CDR3 bases are TGTGCCAGCAGTCAAGTTTACTCTCGGGCCCTCTACGAGCAGTACTTC. Encoded protein: CASSQVYSRALYEQYF.

This clonotype was recorded a few times. This chain links TRBV12-3 or TRBV12-4 with TRBJ2-1; 9 bases fit TRBD1. This CDR3 has 16 residues. Unmatched junction bases numbered 4, after V lost 4 bases and J lost 0 bases. This CDR3 reads CASSSGTGRSYNEQFF. The CDR3 nucleotides are TGTGCCAGCAGTTCCGGGACAGGGCGCTCCTACAATGAGCAGTTCTTC.

On this clonotype itself: With a much larger clone just one base away, this may be a read error. The chain has TRBV19 and TRBJ2-7; possibly TRBD2 for D (6 bases). CDR1 LNHDA and CDR2 SQIVND come from the germline V gene (reference sequence). The CDR3 covers 13 residues. The CDR3: CASGIIGGYEQYF. CDR3 nucleotide sequence: TGTGCCAGTGGTATAATCGGGGGATACGAGCAGTACTTC.

This clonotype came up many times. The rearrangement links TRBV28 to TRBJ2-7; D is perhaps TRBD1 (6 bases). V was shortened by 4 bases and J by 7 bases, with 17 bases between the two germline ends. Germline loops: CDR1 MDHEN, CDR2 SYDVKM. The CDR3 length is 14 residues. The CDR3 loop reads CASSSTKTGREQYF. CDR3 DNA sequence: TGTGCCAGCAGTTCAACCAAGACAGGCCGTGAGCAGTACTTC.

This clonotype has a count of ten or more. The genes are TRBV28 and TRBJ2-1; no definite D call. This CDR3 is 16 amino acids long. Between the trimmed V and J ends, which lost 2 bases and 7 bases, there was a span of 18 bases. Germline V lookup: CDR1 MDHEN, CDR2 SYDVKM. CDR3 nucleotide sequence: TGTGCCAGCAGTTTAGGTCCCTCCTCTTTTTGGAATGAGCAGTTCTTC. It translates to CASSLGPSSFWNEQFF.

The chain is built from TRBV28 and TRBJ1-5; possible D gene TRBD1, 6 bases. The CDR3 contains 15 residues. Germline V CDR1 and CDR2: MDHEN, SYDVKM. The V end was cut by 5 bases, the J end by 2 bases, with 13 bases between. CDR3 sequence (DNA): TGTGCCAGCAGTCTAAGGGGGTTTCGCAATCAGCCCCAGCATTTT. Protein product: CASSLRGFRNQPQHF. Supplemented by reference TRBV28 and TRBJ1-5, the full variable domain reads DVKVTQSSRYLVKRTGEKVFLECVQDMDHENMFWYRQDPGLGLRLIYFSYDVKMKEKGDIPEGYSVSREKKERFSLILESASTNQTSMYLCASSLRGFRNQPQHFGDGTRLSIL.

Comment on this clonotype: A read error is possible here, since a much larger clone lies one base away. This chain connects TRBV15 to TRBJ2-1; D might be TRBD1 or TRBD2, each matching 6 bases. V was shortened by 5 bases and J by 7 bases, with 12 bases between the two germline ends. Germline values: CDR1 LNHNV, CDR2 YYDKDF (reference sequence). This CDR3 comprises 13 residues. The CDR3 coding sequence is TGTGCCACCAGCCCAACAGGGAGGAATGAGCAGTTCTTC. Protein sequence: CATSPTGRNEQFF.

About this clonotype: Since a much larger clone is just one base distant, this may be a read error. This chain links TRBV28 with TRBJ1-1, with unresolved D. This CDR3 contains 11 residues. From germline, CDR1 is MDHEN and CDR2 SYDVKM. Trimming pared 8 bases from V and 5 bases from J, leaving 9 bases between. Here the CDR3 reads CASGGWTEAFF. CDR3 in DNA: TGTGCCAGCGGTGGCTGGACTGAAGCTTTCTTT.

Details on this clonotype: A read error may be the cause here, since a much bigger clone is one base away. This CDR3 fails to terminate in the conserved phenylalanine or tryptophan, so it likely reflects a read error. The chain joins TRBV19 to TRBJ1-5, with a weak D call TRBD1 (6 bases). Deletions cut 5 bases from V and 3 bases from J, with 17 bases between. CDR3 length equals 16 residues. Germline V CDR1 and CDR2: LNHDA, SQIVND (reference sequence). CDR3 region: CASSSMDSYDNQPQHS. CDR3 nucleotides: TGTGCCAGTAGTTCAATGGACAGTTATGACAATCAGCCCCAGCATTCT.

Details on this clonotype: A much larger clone sits a single nucleotide away, making a read error possible. The chain couples TRBV20-1 to TRBJ1-1, with 8 bases identical to TRBD1. The V gene end was trimmed by 0 bases and the J gene end by 4 bases; junction bases not matched to a gene: 4. The CDR3 covers 14 residues. Germline lookup yields CDR1 DFQATT and CDR2 SNEGSKA (reference sequence). CDR3 residues: CSARDPDRGTEAFF. The DNA of the CDR3 is TGCAGTGCTAGAGATCCCGACAGGGGCACTGAAGCTTTCTTT.

This clonotype appeared many times. The chain joins TRBV12-3 or TRBV12-4 to TRBJ2-3; D is possibly TRBD2 (6 bases). This CDR3 spans 12 amino acids. V lost 8 bases to trimming and J lost 2 bases, with 8 bases between them. CDR3 sequence (DNA): TGTGCCAGCGGGAGGTACACAGATACGCAGTATTTT. It codes for CASGRYTDTQYF.

This clonotype was recorded many times. V gene TRBV15 combines with J gene TRBJ1-5; the D gene is possibly TRBD1 (5 bases). With 3 bases removed from V and 6 bases from J, the gap between germline ends came to 15 bases. The V gene's germline CDR1 is LNHNV and CDR2 YYDKDF (reference sequence). This CDR3 has 15 amino acids. DNA for the CDR3: TGTGCCACCAGCAGGGTTTTAGGGGATCTTCAGCCCCAGCATTTT. Residues: CATSRVLGDLQPQHF.

V gene TRBV30 combines with J gene TRBJ2-7; 9 bases map to TRBD1. Looked up from germline, CDR1 is GTSNPN and CDR2 is SVGIG (reference sequence). CDR3 length: 15 amino acids. The ends lost 4 bases at V and 3 bases at J; junction bases unmatched: 10. The DNA of the CDR3 is TGTGCCTGGAACCCCGGAGTGGGACAGGGCTACGAGCAGTACTTC. This codes for CAWNPGVGQGYEQYF. The full variable domain, rest sourced from reference TRBV30 and TRBJ2-7, is SQTIHQWPATLVQPVGSPLSLECTVEGTSNPNLYWYRQAAGRGLQLLFYSVGIGQISSEVPQNLSASRPQDRQFILSSKKLLLSDSGFYLCAWNPGVGQGYEQYFGPGTRLTVT.

This clonotype was observed a few times. This chain's CDR3 is CASRDQLLDNEQFF. CDR3 bases: TGTGCCAGCAGAGATCAACTACTTGACAATGAGCAGTTCTTC. This chain joins TRBV5-4 and TRBJ2-1; D is ambiguous. V was trimmed by 5 bases and J by 5 bases, leaving 14 bases between them. The CDR3 runs to 14 residues. Germline CDR1 SGHNT, CDR2 YYREEE (reference sequence).

Worth noting for this clonotype: Just one base apart from a much larger clone, this may be a read error. The chain links TRBV4-2 to TRBJ2-7; 8 bases match TRBD2. V lost 8 bases and J lost 3; bases outside the gene matches: 9. Germline values: CDR1 LGHNA, CDR2 YNFKEQ. The CDR3 loop spans 14 amino acids. CDR3 protein: CASGPSGSGYEQYF. Written as DNA, the CDR3 is TGTGCCAGCGGCCCAAGCGGGAGTGGCTACGAGCAGTACTTC.

This clonotype was recorded a few times. The chain uses TRBV30 and TRBJ1-1, with D uncertain. CDR3 length: 12 amino acids. V was clipped by 4 bases and J by 11 bases, with 17 bases between them. From germline, CDR1 is GTSNPN and CDR2 SVGIG (reference sequence). The CDR3 sequence: CAWTPDPAGAFF. CDR3 bases: TGTGCCTGGACCCCTGACCCCGCCGGGGCTTTCTTT.

The sample holds a few counts of this clonotype. The J gene is TRBJ2-5, the V gene TRBV9, with 9 bases aligning to TRBD1. There are 15 residues in the CDR3. Unmatched junction bases numbered 4, after V lost 3 bases and J lost 1 base. The germline V gene has CDR1 SGDLS and CDR2 YYNGEE. DNA for the CDR3: TGTGCCAGCAGCGAGGGACAGGGTCCCCAAGAGACCCAGTACTTC. Encoded protein: CASSEGQGPQETQYF.

The rearrangement links TRBV5-5 to TRBJ2-1; 10 bases are a match to TRBD1. The CDR3 has 16 residues. Germline V lookup: CDR1 SGHKS, CDR2 YYEKEE (reference sequence). J lost 2 bases, V lost 0 bases, and 2 bases had no gene match. The CDR3 coding sequence is TGTGCCAGCAGCTTGGGGACAGGGGGGGCCTACAATGAGCAGTTCTTC. It specifies CASSLGTGGAYNEQFF.

This clonotype came up once. V gene TRBV7-2 combines with J gene TRBJ2-1, with 12 bases fitting TRBD1. The CDR3 totals 19 residues. The germline CDR1 and CDR2 sequences are SGHTA and FQGNSA. V lost 3 bases and J lost 6; bases outside the gene matches: 15. The CDR3 sequence is CASSFPGQGASPRGNEQFF. CDR3 in DNA: TGTGCCAGCAGCTTCCCGGGACAGGGGGCCTCACCTCGGGGCAATGAGCAGTTCTTC.

The chain combines TRBV27 with TRBJ2-1; 7 positions match TRBD2. The ends lost 7 bases at V and 2 bases at J; junction bases unmatched: 8. The germline CDR1 and CDR2 sequences are MNHEY and SMNVEV (reference sequence). This CDR3 has 15 residues. The CDR3 region is CASTTVGGTYNEQFF. CDR3 bases: TGTGCCAGCACTACTGTCGGGGGGACCTACAATGAGCAGTTCTTC.

This clonotype was picked up many times. The chain employs TRBV5-6 and TRBJ2-4, with D unresolved. The CDR3 sequence is 14 residues long. Looked up from germline, CDR1 is SGHDT and CDR2 is YYEEEE. Trimming pared 1 base from V and 3 bases from J, leaving 8 bases between. DNA of the CDR3: TGTGCCAGCAGCTTGTATGGGGTCAAAAACATTCAGTACTTC. It translates to CASSLYGVKNIQYF.

Turning to this clonotype: One end of the junction does not line up with germline, which may come from a read error. V gene TRBV30 combines with J gene TRBJ1-5; D not resolved. The CDR3 is made up of 13 amino acids. The germline CDR1 and CDR2 sequences are GTSNPN and SVGIG (reference sequence). CDR3 nucleotides: TGTGCCTGGAGTGCTGGGAATAAGGAGCCCCCGCATTTT. Translated, it gives CAWSAGNKEPPHF.

The V gene is TRBV27, the J gene TRBJ1-4; 9 bases align to TRBD1. The CDR3 length is 15 residues. V lost 0 bases and J lost 12; bases outside the gene matches: 8. Germline-derived CDR1 and CDR2 are MNHEY and SMNVEV (reference sequence). The CDR3 region is CASSLSGTGYVELFF. In nucleotides, the CDR3 is TGTGCCAGCAGTTTATCGGGGACAGGGTATGTGGAACTGTTTTTT.

This clonotype was recorded at least ten times. The genes are TRBV6-5 and TRBJ2-7; D uncertain. The CDR3 extends over 11 amino acids. Trimming left V 0 bases short and J 7 bases short, with 4 bases between. Germline CDR1 is MNHEY and CDR2 is SVGAGI. This CDR3 is CASSYSAEQYF. The CDR3, as DNA: TGTGCCAGCAGTTACTCGGCGGAGCAGTACTTC.

This clonotype was observed once. Since no conserved phenylalanine or tryptophan closes the CDR3, a read error is the likely cause. No DNA is shown, since the ends of the CDR3 on it are uncertain; the CDR3 is the one TCRdb lists. The genes are TRBV4-3 and TRBJ2-7; the D call in the table, TRBD1, was not verified against the DNA. Including both end residues, the CDR3 is 15 amino acids long. Germline values: CDR1 LGHNA, CDR2 YSLEER. CDR3 in amino acids: CASSQAPGISYEQHS.

This clonotype was found many times. The chain combines TRBV6-1 with TRBJ2-5; D perhaps matches TRBD1 (6 bases). The CDR3 has 14 residues. V lost 2 bases and J lost 1, with 8 bases in between. Germline CDR1 is MNHNS and CDR2 is SASEGT. This CDR3 is CASSEWDIQETQYF. For the CDR3, the DNA is TGTGCCAGCAGTGAATGGGACATCCAAGAGACCCAGTACTTC.

This clonotype was seen repeatedly, ten times or more. V is TRBV28 and J is TRBJ2-3, with 9 bases fitting TRBD2. Trimming removed 6 bases from V and 4 bases from J; junction bases left unmatched: 14. Germline loops: CDR1 MDHEN, CDR2 SYDVKM. The CDR3 runs to 17 residues. CDR3 in amino acids: CASRATLPGLAADTQYF. CDR3 nucleotides: TGTGCCAGCAGGGCAACTCTCCCGGGACTAGCAGCAGATACGCAGTATTTT. Full variable domain (rest looked up from reference TRBV28 and TRBJ2-3): DVKVTQSSRYLVKRTGEKVFLECVQDMDHENMFWYRQDPGLGLRLIYFSYDVKMKEKGDIPEGYSVSREKKERFSLILESASTNQTSMYLCASRATLPGLAADTQYFGPGTRLTVL.